Each of the 30 T cell receptor beta chains below was sequenced from the same sample in a study of long-term antiretroviral therapy in people with HIV (dated by TCRdb to the early 2020s). Sequencing of the TRB variable region was done with the immunoSEQ hsTCRB v3.0 assay at survey level resolution. The clones in this table, taken by TCRdb from immuneACCESS, are in-frame only. Not every clone is retained; where verified, under half of the shortfall comes from an unresolved V gene, and the cause of the rest is unknown. For this sample there are 24,000 or so clones; approximately 88% appear just once. Around 16% of the sample goes to the ten largest clones. This specimen was unsorted PBMCs, taken roughly 4.1 years after starting antiretroviral therapy. The source of these receptors is a man aged 25-45 years with HIV.

The chain is built from TRBV13 and TRBJ2-1; D may be TRBD1 (6 bases). The CDR3 runs to 18 residues. Germline CDR1 PRHDT, CDR2 FYEKMQ (reference sequence). Trimming took 3 bases from V and 0 from J, leaving 18 bases between them. The CDR3 loop is CASSFRKGQGNSYNEQFF. DNA for the CDR3: TGTGCCAGCAGCTTCCGTAAGGGACAAGGGAACTCCTACAATGAGCAGTTCTTC. The whole variable domain, remainder taken from reference TRBV13 and TRBJ2-1, is AAGVIQSPRHLIKEKRETATLKCYPIPRHDTVYWYQQGPGQDPQFLISFYEKMQSDKGSIPDRFSAQQFSDYHSELNMSSLELGDSALYFCASSFRKGQGNSYNEQFFGPGTRLTVL.

The V call is TRBV19, the J call TRBJ2-7, with 8 bases matching TRBD2. J gave up 7 bases and V 5 bases, and 10 bases lay outside the gene matches. CDR1 LNHDA and CDR2 SQIVND come from the germline V gene (reference sequence). The CDR3 totals 14 residues. The CDR3 nucleotides are TGTGCCAGTAGTCGCCGGACTAGCATGAGGGAGCAGTACTTC. Translating gives CASSRRTSMREQYF. The full variable domain, in which reference TRBV19 and TRBJ2-7 provide the parts outside the CDR3, is DGGITQSPKYLFRKEGQNVTLSCEQNLNHDAMYWYRQDPGQGLRLIYYSQIVNDFQKGDIAEGYSVSREKKESFPLTVTSAQKNPTAFYLCASSRRTSMREQYFGPGTRLTVT.

V and J are TRBV15 and TRBJ1-2; weak D call: TRBD1 (6 bases). Germline V CDR1 and CDR2: LNHNV, YYDKDF (reference sequence). The CDR3 sequence is 15 residues long. Trimming stripped 0 bases from V and 8 bases from J, with 16 bases between. The CDR3 reads CATSRDYRGAQGYTF. CDR3 bases: TGTGCCACCAGCAGAGATTATCGGGGGGCACAAGGCTACACCTTC.

CDR3 DNA sequence: TGTGCCAGTAGTATAGAGGATTCCCCACAGTATTTT. Translating it yields CASSIEDSPQYF. The chain combines TRBV19 with TRBJ2-3; no definite D call. CDR1 LNHDA and CDR2 SQIVND come from the germline V gene (reference sequence). The V end was cut by 0 bases, the J end by 12 bases, with 10 bases between. The length of the CDR3 is 12 residues. The full variable domain, with the rest looked up from reference TRBV19 and TRBJ2-3, is DGGITQSPKYLFRKEGQNVTLSCEQNLNHDAMYWYRQDPGQGLRLIYYSQIVNDFQKGDIAEGYSVSREKKESFPLTVTSAQKNPTAFYLCASSIEDSPQYFGPGTRLTVL.

The gene calls are TRBV9 and TRBJ1-2; no definite D call. V gave up 4 bases and J gave up 1 base, with 11 bases separating them. The CDR3 runs to 14 residues. CDR1 and CDR2 from the germline V gene are SGDLS and YYNGEE. The CDR3 loop reads CASSQSRLNYGYTF. CDR3 bases: TGTGCCAGCAGCCAATCCAGGCTTAACTATGGCTACACCTTC.

This rearrangement joins TRBV12-2 to TRBJ1-5. TRBV12-2 is an annotated pseudogene. The CDR3 is made up of 15 amino acids. The CDR3 loop reads CASRLDMGGNQPQHF. CDR3 nucleotides: TGTGCAAGTCGCTTAGATATGGGAGGCAATCAGCCCCAGCATTTT.

This clone was recorded once. The rearrangement joins TRBV5-5 to TRBJ2-1; TRBD2 matches at 8 bases. CDR3 length: 16 residues. The germline CDR1 and CDR2 sequences are SGHKS and YYEKEE (reference sequence). J was trimmed by 7 bases and V by 2 bases; bases with no gene match: 11. CDR3 bases: TGTGCCAGCAGCTTCGGTGGGGGGACTAGGGGTAATGAGCAGTTCTTC. This sequence encodes CASSFGGGTRGNEQFF.

The genes are TRBV4-2 and TRBJ2-7; tentatively, D is TRBD2 (5 bases). CDR1 is LGHNA and CDR2 is YNFKEQ in the germline V gene. The germline V and J ends were trimmed by 4 bases and 4 bases, with 20 bases remaining between them. This CDR3 has 16 residues. The CDR3 protein is CASSPESSRVGYEQYF. CDR3 nucleotide sequence: TGTGCCAGCAGCCCAGAAAGCTCGAGGGTGGGGTACGAGCAGTACTTC.

The J gene is TRBJ2-3, the V gene TRBV9; D is possibly TRBD1 (6 bases). The CDR3 contains 15 residues. The V and J ends lost 3 bases and 4 bases respectively, with 15 bases between them. CDR1 is SGDLS and CDR2 is YYNGEE in the germline V gene. CDR3 coding DNA: TGTGCCAGCAGCGACCCCTTGGGGGCGGCAGATACGCAGTATTTT. Its translation is CASSDPLGAADTQYF.

The chain uses TRBV4-1 and TRBJ2-1; D possibly uses TRBD1 or TRBD2 (6 bases each). Germline CDR1 reads MGHRA; CDR2 reads YSYEKL. V was pared by 4 bases and J by 6 bases, with 19 bases between. The CDR3 has 16 residues. DNA for the CDR3: TGCGCCAGCAGCCTTTTCGCGGGATGGGGGCGCAATGAGCAGTTCTTC. It yields the protein CASSLFAGWGRNEQFF.

The chain joins TRBV27 to TRBJ2-3, with no clear D. CDR1 MNHEY and CDR2 SMNVEV come from the germline V gene (reference sequence). The CDR3 loop spans 13 amino acids. V lost 5 bases to trimming and J lost 6 bases, with 12 bases between them. The CDR3 DNA reads TGTGCCAGCAGTCGAATGGAGTCGGATACGCAGTATTTT. It translates to CASSRMESDTQYF.

This chain uses TRBV5-1 with TRBJ1-1; D unclear. The V gene lost 0 bases and the J gene lost 0 bases, with 6 bases spanning the gap. From germline, CDR1 is SGHRS and CDR2 YFSETQ. This CDR3 is 14 amino acids long. The CDR3 DNA sequence: TGCGCCAGCAGCTTGGCAGAGATGAACACTGAAGCTTTCTTT. Its translation: CASSLAEMNTEAFF.

The genes are TRBV28 and TRBJ2-5, with a possible D match to TRBD2 (6 bases). CDR3 size: 13 residues. The ends were cut back, 3 bases at V and 5 bases at J, with 10 bases in the middle. The germline gives CDR1 MDHEN, CDR2 SYDVKM. CDR3 region: CASSFWAGETQYF. For the CDR3, the DNA is TGTGCCAGCAGTTTTTGGGCGGGGGAGACCCAGTACTTC. Complete variable domain (other parts from reference TRBV28 and TRBJ2-5): DVKVTQSSRYLVKRTGEKVFLECVQDMDHENMFWYRQDPGLGLRLIYFSYDVKMKEKGDIPEGYSVSREKKERFSLILESASTNQTSMYLCASSFWAGETQYFGPGTRLLVL.

In DNA, the CDR3 is TGTGCCACCCTTCCATCGACTAGCTATAGCACAGATACGCAGTATTTT. It specifies CATLPSTSYSTDTQYF. V usage is TRBV10-3 and J usage is TRBJ2-3; TRBD2 agrees at 7 bases. Unmatched junction bases numbered 13, after V lost 10 bases and J lost 0 bases. Per germline, CDR1 ENHRY and CDR2 SYGVKD. This CDR3 has 16 amino acids.

This clone was found a few times. The genes are TRBV18 and TRBJ1-1, with D hard to call. V gave up 5 bases and J gave up 11 bases, with 12 bases separating them. The germline V gene has CDR1 KGHSH and CDR2 LQKENI. This CDR3 spans 11 amino acids. As DNA, the CDR3 is TGTGCCAGCTCAGACCCTCCCGAGGCTTTCTTT. This encodes CASSDPPEAFF.

The V call is TRBV7-8, the J call TRBJ2-5; tentatively, D is TRBD1 or TRBD2 (5 bases each). V gave up 3 bases and J gave up 5 bases, with 19 bases separating them. CDR1 and CDR2 (germline): SGHVS, FQNEAQ. The CDR3 extends over 16 amino acids. In DNA form, the CDR3 reads TGTGCCAGCAGCTTTCGTTTACGGGGCCTCGGGGAGACCCAGTACTTC. Translated, it gives CASSFRLRGLGETQYF. The full variable domain, completed using reference TRBV7-8 and TRBJ2-5, is GAGVSQSPRYKVAKRGQDVALRCDPISGHVSLFWYQQALGQGPEFLTYFQNEAQLDKSGLPSDRFFAERPEGSVSTLKIQRTQQEDSAVYLCASSFRLRGLGETQYFGPGTRLLVL.

Written as DNA, the CDR3 is TGTGCCAGCAGTTACGGACTAGCGGGAGTACGTAATGAGCAGTTCTTC. This gives the protein CASSYGLAGVRNEQFF. The chain links TRBV6-5 to TRBJ2-1; 13 bases fit TRBD2. The V gene's germline CDR1 is MNHEY and CDR2 SVGAGI. V was clipped by 2 bases and J by 7 bases; unmatched bases: 5. There are 16 residues in the CDR3.

The rearrangement uses TRBV6-5 and TRBJ2-1, with 11 bases fitting TRBD1. Trimming removed 8 bases from V and 7 bases from J; junction bases left unmatched: 7. CDR3 length equals 14 residues. The germline gives CDR1 MNHEY, CDR2 SVGAGI. CDR3 bases: TGTGCCAGCTCAACCGGGACAGGGGGAAATGAGCAGTTCTTC. It is translated as CASSTGTGGNEQFF.

The V gene is TRBV27, the J gene TRBJ2-1; D gene ambiguous. Looked up from germline, CDR1 is MNHEY and CDR2 is SMNVEV (reference sequence). V was clipped by 0 bases and J by 4 bases, with 4 bases between them. The CDR3 spans 13 residues. CDR3 coding DNA: TGTGCCAGCAGTTTATCTTTTTACAATGAGCAGTTCTTC. Translating it yields CASSLSFYNEQFF.

The rearrangement joins TRBV5-1 to TRBJ2-7; D call uncertain. The CDR3 length is 13 residues. Germline CDR1 and CDR2: SGHRS and YFSETQ. V was clipped by 0 bases and J by 0 bases, with 4 bases between them. The CDR3 spells CASSLVPSYEQYF. The CDR3 bases are TGCGCCAGCAGCTTGGTCCCCTCCTACGAGCAGTACTTC.

The chain uses TRBV9 and TRBJ1-3; D is possibly TRBD1 (5 bases). V lost 4 bases, J lost 2 bases, and 16 bases lay in between. CDR1 is SGDLS, CDR2 YYNGEE, per germline. The CDR3 is 16 amino acids. CDR3 region: CASSPKDRFPGNTIYF. CDR3 nucleotide sequence: TGTGCCAGCAGCCCCAAAGACAGATTCCCTGGAAACACCATATATTTT.

For this clone: At one boundary the junction diverges from the germline segment, which might be a read error. The chain carries TRBV7-7 and TRBJ1-3; D might be TRBD1 (5 bases). CDR3 length: 15 residues. CDR1 SSHAT and CDR2 FNYEAQ come from the germline V gene (reference sequence). The CDR3 here is CASSPDTNSGNTIYF. The CDR3 DNA sequence: TGTGCTAGCAGCCCGGACACTAACTCTGGAAACACCATATATTTT.

This chain uses TRBV6-1 with TRBJ2-7, with TRBD2 matching over 8 bases. CDR1 is MNHNS and CDR2 is SASEGT in the germline V gene. Losses at the gene ends were 7 bases for V and 6 bases for J; bases not matched to a gene: 11. This CDR3 comprises 14 residues. The CDR3 DNA sequence: TGTGCCAGCACCTCCCGGGGGGGGTCGGCCGAGCAGTACTTC. Its translation: CASTSRGGSAEQYF.

This chain links TRBV15 with TRBJ1-5, with 8 positions matching TRBD1. CDR1 is LNHNV, CDR2 YYDKDF, per germline (reference sequence). CDR3 size: 14 residues. V was pared by 4 bases and J by 7 bases, with 6 bases of the junction left unmatched. Written as DNA, the CDR3 is TGTGCCACCAGCATGGACAGGGTTGGGCAGCCCCAGCATTTT. Translating it yields CATSMDRVGQPQHF.

The chain combines TRBV19 with TRBJ1-5, with no clear D. This CDR3 is 13 amino acids long. The germline V gene encodes CDR1 LNHDA and CDR2 SQIVND (reference sequence). V was cut by 3 bases and J by 9 bases, with 12 bases left in between. In DNA, the CDR3 is TGTGCCAGTAGTATTGTCCACCTTCGGCCCCAGCATTTT. This gives the protein CASSIVHLRPQHF. Full variable domain (missing parts from reference TRBV19 and TRBJ1-5): DGGITQSPKYLFRKEGQNVTLSCEQNLNHDAMYWYRQDPGQGLRLIYYSQIVNDFQKGDIAEGYSVSREKKESFPLTVTSAQKNPTAFYLCASSIVHLRPQHFGDGTRLSIL.

This clone showed up just a few times. V gene TRBV2 combines with J gene TRBJ1-6; TRBD1 matches at 7 bases. With 3 bases clipped from V and 6 bases from J, the junction kept 8 bases outside the gene matches. This CDR3 comprises 16 residues. The germline V gene has CDR1 SNHLY and CDR2 FYNNEI. The CDR3 DNA reads TGTGCCAGCAGTGAGTCTTCGGACAGGAGTAATTCACCCCTCCACTTT. Its protein is CASSESSDRSNSPLHF.

CDR3 protein: CASSQEERSGSFTDTQYF. CDR3 bases: TGCGCCAGCAGCCAAGAGGAACGGAGCGGGAGTTTCACAGATACGCAGTATTTT. The chain uses TRBV4-1 and TRBJ2-3; 8 nucleotides line up with TRBD2. Germline V gene data show CDR1 as MGHRA and CDR2 as YSYEKL. The CDR3 length is 18 residues. J gave up 2 bases and V 0 bases, and 10 bases lay outside the gene matches.

This chain joins TRBV4-1 and TRBJ2-7; 8 bases fit TRBD2. Germline V gives CDR1 MGHRA, CDR2 YSYEKL. Trimming took 0 bases from V and 6 from J; bases not matched to a gene: 10. The CDR3 covers 16 residues. The CDR3: CASSQESSGRGGEQYF. CDR3 DNA sequence: TGCGCCAGCAGCCAAGAATCGAGCGGGAGAGGAGGCGAGCAGTACTTC.

The V call is TRBV7-2, the J call TRBJ2-3, with 11 bases that match TRBD2. This CDR3 is built from 19 residues. Germline-derived CDR1 and CDR2 are SGHTA and FQGNSA. The junction had 18 bases not matched to a gene; V was cut back by 8 bases and J by 2 bases. The CDR3 DNA sequence: TGTGCCAGCCACAGCCCACTAGCGGGAGACGGAATACACACAGATACGCAGTATTTT. Translated: CASHSPLAGDGIHTDTQYF.

Written as DNA, the CDR3 is TGTGCCAGCTCACGAGCCCTCCAAGAGACCCAGTACTTC. Encoded protein: CASSRALQETQYF. V gene TRBV18 combines with J gene TRBJ2-5; D gene ambiguous. Germline V CDR1 and CDR2: KGHSH, LQKENI. The CDR3 sequence is 13 residues long. V lost 4 bases to trimming and J lost 1 base, with 7 bases between them.